These 7 T cell receptor beta chains were sequenced from one sample in a study of T cell responses to AZD1222 COVID-19 vaccine (dated by TCRdb to 2020 to 2023). According to the study, the label for this sample's time point signals: about 28 days (+/-7) after the second vaccine dose. Receptors were amplified or captured by the immunoSEQ multiplex PCR assay. In its TCRdb copy, this immuneACCESS table keeps in-frame sequences only and misses some clones. Where compared with another copy, unresolved V genes explain less than half of these, and the others have no known cause. This sample has about 150,000 clones in its table, and about 92% of those were observed once. The top ten hold 3% to 4% of the sample. This material consisted of peripheral blood, taken 28 days after the second AZD1222 dose. All receptors derive from an adult who received the AZD1222 COVID-19 vaccine.

This clone was observed a few times. V is TRBV9 and J is TRBJ2-3; 14 bases fit TRBD2. The CDR3 covers 14 residues. V was pared by 6 bases and J by 11 bases, with 8 bases of the junction left unmatched. Germline-derived CDR1 and CDR2 are SGDLS and YYNGEE. The CDR3 here is CASTHGGLAGEQYF. In nucleotides, the CDR3 is TGTGCCAGCACTCATGGGGGACTAGCGGGAGAGCAGTATTTT.

This clone came up once. J is TRBJ2-1 and V is TRBV6-4, with no clear D. This CDR3 contains 16 residues. Germline V CDR1 and CDR2: MRHNA, SNTAGT. The V end lost 6 bases, the J end lost 1 base, and 16 bases lay between the germline ends. The DNA for the CDR3 is TGTGCCAGCAGCAAAGACGGCTACTCGTCCTACAATGAGCAGTTCTTC. Translation gives CASSKDGYSSYNEQFF.

The chain has TRBV18 and TRBJ1-5; 9 bases fit TRBD1. Germline values: CDR1 KGHSH, CDR2 LQKENI. This CDR3 comprises 17 residues. V lost 3 bases and J lost 3; bases outside the gene matches: 9. CDR3 sequence reads: CASSPGTGLMNNQPQHF. Here the CDR3 DNA reads TGTGCCAGCTCACCTGGGACAGGGTTGATGAACAATCAGCCCCAGCATTTT.

V gene TRBV3-1 (or the pseudogene TRBV3-2) combines with J gene TRBJ1-4; maybe TRBD1 (5 bases). The CDR3 runs 14 residues. V was pared by 4 bases and J by 6 bases, with 12 bases between. Germline assignment: CDR1 LGHDT and CDR2 YNNKEL (reference sequence). The DNA for the CDR3 is TGTGCCAGCAGCCTAATAGGAGGGGATGAAAAACTGTTTTTT. This translates into CASSLIGGDEKLFF.

V is TRBV3-1 (or the pseudogene TRBV3-2) and J is TRBJ1-2; D not certain. V was pared by 0 bases and J by 1 base, with 9 bases between. Germline CDR1 LGHDT, CDR2 YNNKEL (reference sequence). The CDR3 spans 15 residues. CDR3 coding DNA: TGTGCCAGCAGCCAAGATCCTAAGGGTAACTATGGCTACACCTTC. The encoded protein is CASSQDPKGNYGYTF.

The V gene is TRBV5-6, the J gene TRBJ1-1; the D gene is possibly TRBD1 (5 bases). Germline values: CDR1 SGHDT, CDR2 YYEEEE. Deletions cut 4 bases from V and 5 bases from J, with 21 bases between. The CDR3 loop spans 16 amino acids. The CDR3 region has the DNA TGTGCCAGCAGCCCTTATTTCACAGGAAAGTTAACTGAAGCTTTCTTT. Translation: CASSPYFTGKLTEAFF.

The rearrangement joins TRBV23-1 to TRBJ2-1, with TRBD2 matching 10 bases. TRBV23-1 is an open reading frame whose function is uncertain. The CDR3 is made up of 17 amino acids. V shed 7 bases, J shed 6 bases, and the junction held 15 bases outside the gene matches. The CDR3 DNA reads TGCGCCAGCACGAGGGCCTTCCTAGCGGGAGTTAGCAATGAGCAGTTCTTC. It specifies CASTRAFLAGVSNEQFF.